A single sample is the source of the 16 T cell receptor beta chains below, sequenced in a study of beta chain features in type 1 diabetes. Sequencing targeted expressed TCRB transcripts, as all isolated RNA had been reverse transcribed. The repertoire was sequenced with immunoSEQ multiplex PCR; TCRdb's copy has only in-frame clones and lacks some. The sample carries about 240,000 clones, about 25% recorded once. Sequenced input: central memory CD4+ T cells from blood. Receptor source: a man aged 30 to 45 in good health.

This clone has more than one count but fewer than ten. The rearrangement joins TRBV27 to TRBJ2-7, with TRBD2 matching 10 bases. V trimming: 8 bases; J trimming: 3 bases; junction bases outside the gene matches: 1. Germline V gives CDR1 MNHEY, CDR2 SMNVEV (reference sequence). CDR3 size: 12 residues. The CDR3 is CASRTSGYEQYF. CDR3 nucleotide sequence: TGTGCCAGCCGGACTAGCGGCTACGAGCAGTACTTC.

V is TRBV9 and J is TRBJ2-2; D is uncertain. Trimming pared 0 bases from V and 6 bases from J, leaving 15 bases between. The CDR3 consists of 16 residues. Germline assignment: CDR1 SGDLS and CDR2 YYNGEE. The CDR3 DNA reads as TGTGCCAGCAGCGTAGAACCAATTCCGTTGGCCGGGGAGCTGTTTTTT. Residues: CASSVEPIPLAGELFF.

V is TRBV10-1 and J is TRBJ2-1; D remains unclear. Germline-derived CDR1 and CDR2 are WNHNN and SYGVQD (reference sequence). The CDR3 extends over 13 amino acids. The V end lost 2 bases, the J end lost 7 bases, and 9 bases lay between the germline ends. For the CDR3, the DNA is TGCGCCAGCAGTGAGGCTGGAGATAATGAGCAGTTCTTC. This translates into CASSEAGDNEQFF.

The chain recombines TRBV25-1 with TRBJ2-5; 8 nucleotides match TRBD1. Germline CDR1 is MGHDK and CDR2 is SYGVNS. This CDR3 has 12 amino acids. Unmatched junction bases numbered 5, after V lost 9 bases and J lost 5 bases. In DNA, the CDR3 is TGTGCCAGTGCCAGGGGGCAGGAGACCCAGTACTTC. Translated, it gives CASARGQETQYF.

About this clone: One end of the junction fails to match germline, which may point to a read error. The rearrangement uses TRBV30 and TRBJ2-1; no definite D call. Germline V lookup: CDR1 GTSNPN, CDR2 SVGIG (reference sequence). The CDR3 consists of 11 residues. The CDR3 is CAWSVGLGELF. The CDR3 DNA reads TGTGCCTGGAGTGTAGGATTAGGCGAGCTCTTC.

This chain uses TRBV5-5 with TRBJ2-1; D is undetermined. The length of the CDR3 is 13 residues. The germline V gene encodes CDR1 SGHKS and CDR2 YYEKEE (reference sequence). The V end was cut by 7 bases, the J end by 1 base, with 9 bases between. CDR3 residues: CASLRSSYNEQFF. CDR3 bases: TGTGCCAGCCTGCGAAGTTCCTACAATGAGCAGTTCTTC.

This clone turned up a few times. The chain joins TRBV5-1 to TRBJ2-5; TRBD2 agrees at 8 bases. V was pared by 2 bases and J by 1 base, with 4 bases of the junction left unmatched. Germline-derived CDR1 and CDR2 are SGHRS and YFSETQ. The length of the CDR3 is 15 residues. In DNA form, the CDR3 reads TGCGCCAGCAGCTTTCTAGCGGGTGCCCAAGAGACCCAGTACTTC. Protein sequence: CASSFLAGAQETQYF. The full variable domain, its missing parts supplied by reference TRBV5-1 and TRBJ2-5, is KAGVTQTPRYLIKTRGQQVTLSCSPISGHRSVSWYQQTPGQGLQFLFEYFSETQRNKGNFPGRFSGRQFSNSRSEMNVSTLELGDSALYLCASSFLAGAQETQYFGPGTRLLVL.

This chain uses TRBV6-6 with TRBJ1-2, with D possibly being TRBD1 (5 bases). Germline V gene lookup returns CDR1 MNHNY and CDR2 SVGAGI (reference sequence). Trimming took off 4 bases at V and 4 bases at J, with 10 bases between the two ends. The CDR3 contains 13 residues. The CDR3 sequence: CASSSGPLYGYTF. CDR3 nucleotides: TGTGCCAGCAGTTCAGGGCCCCTCTATGGCTACACCTTC.

The chain has TRBV11-2 and TRBJ2-5; D is unresolved. The V end was cut by 6 bases, the J end by 0 bases, with 8 bases between. The CDR3 runs to 13 residues. CDR1 SGHAT and CDR2 FQNNGV come from the germline V gene. The CDR3 DNA sequence: TGTGCCAGCAGTTGGGTTAACCAAGAGACCCAGTACTTC. Its protein is CASSWVNQETQYF.

The chain employs TRBV28 and TRBJ2-3; 8 bases are a match to TRBD2. Trimming at V came to 7 bases and at J to 5 bases, leaving 11 bases not matched to a gene. The CDR3 is 15 amino acids. Per germline, CDR1 MDHEN and CDR2 SYDVKM. DNA of the CDR3: TGTGCCAGCAACTCCCCAGCGGGAGTGGTAGATACGCAGTATTTT. Protein product: CASNSPAGVVDTQYF.

The chain is built from TRBV30 and TRBJ1-1; the D is unclear. The CDR3 extends over 13 amino acids. CDR1 and CDR2 from the germline V gene are GTSNPN and SVGIG (reference sequence). Trimming pared 4 bases from V and 3 bases from J, leaving 12 bases between. The CDR3 loop reads CAWTTRRDTEAFF. DNA for the CDR3: TGTGCCTGGACGACGAGGAGGGACACTGAAGCTTTCTTT.

This clone turned up a few times. The chain combines TRBV14 with TRBJ2-1; possible D gene TRBD2, 6 bases. The CDR3 has 14 residues. The V gene's germline CDR1 is SGHDN and CDR2 FVKESK. V was clipped by 1 base and J by 4 bases, with 8 bases between them. CDR3 in DNA: TGTGCCAGCAGCCAAGCGGCGGGGTACAATGAGCAGTTCTTC. Translation gives CASSQAAGYNEQFF.

Here the CDR3 DNA reads TGCAGCGTTGAAGGACAGAAATACGAGCAGTACTTC. Translated, it gives CSVEGQKYEQYF. V and J are TRBV29-1 and TRBJ2-7, with a weak D call TRBD1 (5 bases). The CDR3 contains 12 residues. V shed 1 base and J shed 4 bases, with 8 bases lying between them. The V gene's germline CDR1 is SQVTM and CDR2 ANQGSEA.

This clone appeared many times. Other nucleotide sequences in the sample specify the same CDR3. This chain uses TRBV9 with TRBJ2-7, with TRBD1 matching 7 bases. V trimming: 0 bases; J trimming: 3 bases; junction bases outside the gene matches: 3. The CDR3 sequence is 14 residues long. Germline CDR1 and CDR2: SGDLS and YYNGEE. As DNA, the CDR3 is TGTGCCAGCAGCGTAGACCCAGGGGGCTACGAGCAGTACTTC. Residues: CASSVDPGGYEQYF.

The V gene is TRBV5-1, the J gene TRBJ2-2; D ambiguous. Trimming left V 4 bases short and J 6 bases short, with 13 bases between. Germline-derived CDR1 and CDR2 are SGHRS and YFSETQ. The CDR3 has 14 amino acids. The CDR3: CASSTLPEAGELFF. The CDR3 DNA reads TGCGCCAGCAGCACCTTACCTGAGGCCGGGGAGCTGTTTTTT.

The genes are TRBV7-9 and TRBJ2-7; 10 nucleotides agree with TRBD1. The CDR3 runs 16 residues. The trim removed 3 bases at V and 5 bases at J, leaving 10 bases unmatched. The V gene's germline CDR1 is SEHNR and CDR2 FQNEAQ (reference sequence). The CDR3 sequence: CASSFWTGTGVDEQYF. In DNA form, the CDR3 reads TGTGCCAGCAGCTTTTGGACCGGGACAGGGGTAGACGAGCAGTACTTC.